This T cell receptor (beta chain) was sequenced during a study of cytomegalovirus exposure and HLA in healthy donors. The germline V gene encodes CDR1 MNHEY and CDR2 SVGAGI. The CDR3 runs to 14 residues. V was pared by 6 bases and J by 2 bases, with 12 bases between. The PCR contained 60 Vbeta and 13 Jbeta primers. The assay was immunoSEQ multiplex PCR, and TCRdb's table has in-frame clones only and misses some. The repertoire consists of about 140,000 clones, with approximately 80% occurring once and the leading ten covering 1.4%. Sequenced input: PBMCs. V and J are TRBV6-5 and TRBJ2-3, with D tentatively TRBD2 (6 bases). The receptor comes from a man aged 30 to 39 in good health and CMV-seropositive. CDR3 sequence (DNA): TGTGCCAGCAGGAGGACTACCCCCACAGATACGCAGTATTTT. The encoded protein is CASRRTTPTDTQYF.